This T cell receptor (beta chain) was sequenced in a study of cytomegalovirus exposure and HLA in healthy donors. Background on the study: Out of 350 to 400 genotyped donors, about 81% belonged to the Caucasian-associated ancestry cluster.

The length of the CDR3 is 15 residues. The V gene's germline CDR1 is SGHKS and CDR2 YYEKEE (reference sequence). V lost 0 bases and J lost 3, with 13 bases in between. With 60 Vbeta and 13 Jbeta primers, the PCR was carried out. The repertoire was sequenced with immunoSEQ multiplex PCR; TCRdb's copy has only in-frame clones and lacks some. There are 150,000 to 160,000 clones in the sample; about 80% occur only once, and approximately 6.3% lies in the top ten. Sample: PBMCs. The TCR sequence derives from a woman aged 50 to 60 in good health and CMV-seropositive. V is TRBV5-5 and J is TRBJ2-7, with D perhaps TRBD1 (6 bases). The CDR3 is CASSLAPGQSYEQYF. Written as DNA, the CDR3 is TGTGCCAGCAGCTTGGCCCCCGGACAGAGCTACGAGCAGTACTTC. The full variable domain, in which reference TRBV5-5 and TRBJ2-7 provide the parts outside the CDR3, is DAGVTQSPTHLIKTRGQQVTLRCSPISGHKSVSWYQQVLGQGPQFIFQYYEKEERGRGNFPDRFSARQFPNYSSELNVNALLLGDSALYLCASSLAPGQSYEQYFGPGTRLTVT.